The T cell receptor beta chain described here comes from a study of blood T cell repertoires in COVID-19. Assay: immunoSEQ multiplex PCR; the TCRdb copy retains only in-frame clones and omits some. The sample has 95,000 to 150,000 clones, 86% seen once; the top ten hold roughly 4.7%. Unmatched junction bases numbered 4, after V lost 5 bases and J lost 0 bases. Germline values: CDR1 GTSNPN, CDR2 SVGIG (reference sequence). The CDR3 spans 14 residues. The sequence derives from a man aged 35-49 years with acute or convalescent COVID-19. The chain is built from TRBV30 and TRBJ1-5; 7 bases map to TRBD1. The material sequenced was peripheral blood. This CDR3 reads CAWGTDHSNQPQHF. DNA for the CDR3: TGTGCCTGGGGGACAGACCATAGCAATCAGCCCCAGCATTTT.